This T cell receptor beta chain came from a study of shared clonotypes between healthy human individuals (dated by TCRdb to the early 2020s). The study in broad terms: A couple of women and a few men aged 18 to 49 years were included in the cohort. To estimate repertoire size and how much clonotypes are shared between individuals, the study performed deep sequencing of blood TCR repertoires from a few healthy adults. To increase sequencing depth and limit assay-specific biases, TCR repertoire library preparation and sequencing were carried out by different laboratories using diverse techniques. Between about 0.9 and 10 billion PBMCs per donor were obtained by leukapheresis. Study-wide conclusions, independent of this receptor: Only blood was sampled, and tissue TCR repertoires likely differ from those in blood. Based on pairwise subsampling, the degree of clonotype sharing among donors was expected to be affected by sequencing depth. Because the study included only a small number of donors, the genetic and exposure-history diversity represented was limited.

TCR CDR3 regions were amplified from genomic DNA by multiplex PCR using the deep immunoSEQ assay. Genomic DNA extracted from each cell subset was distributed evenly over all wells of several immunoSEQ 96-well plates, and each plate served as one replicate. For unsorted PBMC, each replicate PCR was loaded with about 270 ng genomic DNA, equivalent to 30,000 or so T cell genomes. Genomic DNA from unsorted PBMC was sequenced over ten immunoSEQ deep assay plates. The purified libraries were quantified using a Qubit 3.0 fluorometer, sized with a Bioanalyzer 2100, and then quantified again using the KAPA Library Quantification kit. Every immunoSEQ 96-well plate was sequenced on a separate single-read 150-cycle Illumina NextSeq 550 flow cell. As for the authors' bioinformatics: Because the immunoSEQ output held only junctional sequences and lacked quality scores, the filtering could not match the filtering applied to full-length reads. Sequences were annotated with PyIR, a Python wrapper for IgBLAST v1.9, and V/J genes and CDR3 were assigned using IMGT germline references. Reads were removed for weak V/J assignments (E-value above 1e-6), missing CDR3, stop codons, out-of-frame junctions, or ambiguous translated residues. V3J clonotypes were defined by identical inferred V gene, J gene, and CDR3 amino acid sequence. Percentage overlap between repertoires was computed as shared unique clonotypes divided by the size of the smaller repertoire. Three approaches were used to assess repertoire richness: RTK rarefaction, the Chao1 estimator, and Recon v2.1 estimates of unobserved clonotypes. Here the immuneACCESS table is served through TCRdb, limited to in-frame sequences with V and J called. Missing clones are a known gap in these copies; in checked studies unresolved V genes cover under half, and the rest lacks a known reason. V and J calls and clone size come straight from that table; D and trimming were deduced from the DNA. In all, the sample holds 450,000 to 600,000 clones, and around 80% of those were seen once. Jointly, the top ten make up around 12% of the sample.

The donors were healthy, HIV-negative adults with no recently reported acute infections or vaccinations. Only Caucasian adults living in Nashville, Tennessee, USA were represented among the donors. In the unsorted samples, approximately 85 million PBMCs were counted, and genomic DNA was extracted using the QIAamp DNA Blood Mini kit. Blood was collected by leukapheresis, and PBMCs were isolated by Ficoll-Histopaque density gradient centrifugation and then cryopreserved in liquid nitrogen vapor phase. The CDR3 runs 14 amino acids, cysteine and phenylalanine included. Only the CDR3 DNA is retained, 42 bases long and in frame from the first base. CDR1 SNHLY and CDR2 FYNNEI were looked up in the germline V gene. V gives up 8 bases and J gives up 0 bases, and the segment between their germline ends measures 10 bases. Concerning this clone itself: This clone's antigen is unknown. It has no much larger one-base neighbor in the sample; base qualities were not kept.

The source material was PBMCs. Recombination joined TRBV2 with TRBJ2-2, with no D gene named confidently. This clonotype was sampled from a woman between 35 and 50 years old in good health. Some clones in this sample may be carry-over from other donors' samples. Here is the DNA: TGTGCCAGCGCTGGCAGCGCGAACACCGGGGAGCTGTTTTTT. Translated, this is CASAGSANTGELFF.